The source of this T cell receptor beta chain is a study of T cells in tuberculosis. Study information: Sequenced TCRs come from CD1B-GMM tetramer-binding T cells.

Tuberculin skin test and IGRA determined adolescents' latent tuberculosis status at entry. Per germline, CDR1 SGHKS and CDR2 YYEKEE (reference sequence). Trimming shortened V by 1 base and J by 6 bases, and 13 bases separated the two germline ends. CDR3 length equals 14 residues. TCRdb's copy holds only in-frame clones and misses some; the assay was immunoSEQ multiplex PCR. The sample yields around 45,000 clones, about 94% seen once. With respect to this clone: Its antigen is not identified.

Findings and limits, study-wide: Using the GMM-specific repertoire gave about 85% accuracy versus roughly 70% with motifs. Smaller distances to GMM-specific TCRs suggested their expansion in active tuberculosis.

Sequencing was performed on PBMCs. This chain uses TRBV5-5 with TRBJ1-2; D is possibly TRBD1 (6 bases). The sequence came from a donor aged 5 to 30 with latent tuberculosis or without tuberculosis infection. Some clones in this sample may be carry-over from other donors' samples. The DNA of the CDR3 is TGTGCCAGCAGCTTGATTGCGGGGGGGCATGGCTACACCTTC. This translates into CASSLIAGGHGYTF.